This entry lists 26 T cell receptor beta chains sequenced from one sample in a study of blood T cell repertoires in COVID-19. Method: immunoSEQ multiplex PCR; TCRdb's copy keeps in-frame clones and lacks some. The repertoire holds approximately 390,000 clones, nearly 90% seen once, with approximately 2.1% in the top ten. Material for sequencing was PBMCs or T cells enriched from blood (not recorded which). Receptors were obtained from a woman in her thirties or forties with acute COVID-19.

The V call is TRBV27, the J call TRBJ2-7, with D unresolved. Trimming shortened V by 4 bases and J by 3 bases, and 16 bases separated the two germline ends. Germline V gives CDR1 MNHEY, CDR2 SMNVEV (reference sequence). The CDR3 spans 15 residues. DNA of the CDR3: TGTGCCAGCAGTTGGTCCGGGTCCGGCAACTACGAGCAGTACTTC. It is translated as CASSWSGSGNYEQYF.

A word on this clone: Other DNA sequences in the sample encode the same CDR3. The V call is TRBV9, the J call TRBJ1-1, with D unclear. V was pared by 0 bases and J by 4 bases, with 7 bases between. CDR1 is SGDLS, CDR2 YYNGEE, per germline. The CDR3 is 13 residues long. CDR3 sequence reads: CASSVVAGTEAFF. The CDR3 region has the DNA TGTGCCAGCAGCGTAGTAGCGGGCACTGAAGCTTTCTTT.

DNA for the CDR3: TGTGCCAGCTCAGTTTCAGGGTCCTCACCCCTCCACTTT. Its translation is CASSVSGSSPLHF. This sequence joins TRBV18 and TRBJ1-6; tentative D call: TRBD1 (5 bases). There are 13 residues in the CDR3. The V end lost 5 bases, the J end lost 10 bases, and 12 bases lay between the germline ends. The V gene's germline CDR1 is KGHSH and CDR2 LQKENI.

The chain couples TRBV2 to TRBJ1-2, with TRBD1 as a possible D gene (5 bases). The V end lost 4 bases, the J end lost 5 bases, and 11 bases lay between the germline ends. This CDR3 comprises 13 residues. Germline CDR1 and CDR2: SNHLY and FYNNEI. CDR3 bases: TGTGCCAGCAGTGCCGACAGCAGTTATGGCTACACCTTC. This gives the protein CASSADSSYGYTF. The complete variable domain, with remaining parts taken from reference TRBV2 and TRBJ1-2, reads EPEVTQTPSHQVTQMGQEVILRCVPISNHLYFYWYRQILGQKVEFLVSFYNNEISEKSEIFDDQFSVERPDGSNFTLKIRSTKLEDSAMYFCASSADSSYGYTFGSGTRLTVV.

This chain links TRBV4-1 with TRBJ1-1, with D perhaps TRBD1 (6 bases). The ends were cut back, 4 bases at V and 0 bases at J, with 24 bases in the middle. Looked up from germline, CDR1 is MGHRA and CDR2 is YSYEKL. The CDR3 runs to 19 residues. The CDR3 DNA sequence: TGCGCCAGCAGCCCCCTCCTCGAGTGGGGGCGGGAGGTGAACACTGAAGCTTTCTTT. Its protein is CASSPLLEWGREVNTEAFF.

This clone was recorded only once. DNA of the CDR3: TGTGCCAGCAGCGGAGAGGGGCGACAGGGGAGCACTGAAGCTTTCTTT. Encoded protein: CASSGEGRQGSTEAFF. The chain employs TRBV27 and TRBJ1-1; 8 bases line up with TRBD1. V gave up 6 bases and J gave up 4 bases; unmatched junction bases: 13. There are 16 residues in the CDR3. Looked up from germline, CDR1 is MNHEY and CDR2 is SMNVEV (reference sequence).

This chain connects TRBV6-1 to TRBJ1-4; 8 positions agree with TRBD1. The ends lost 5 bases at V and 8 bases at J; junction bases unmatched: 10. In germline, CDR1 is MNHNS, CDR2 SASEGT. The CDR3 is made up of 15 amino acids. The CDR3 here is CASSLLTGEKEKLFF. CDR3 nucleotides: TGTGCCAGCAGTCTCCTGACAGGGGAGAAGGAAAAACTGTTTTTT.

J is TRBJ2-2 and V is TRBV7-6; 9 bases are a match to TRBD2. J lost 6 bases, V lost 5 bases, and 10 bases had no gene match. CDR3 size: 16 residues. Per the germline V gene, CDR1 is SGHVS and CDR2 is FNYEAQ. This CDR3 reads CASSPAAGGPSGELFF. The CDR3 DNA sequence: TGTGCCAGCAGCCCAGCTGCGGGGGGGCCGTCCGGGGAGCTGTTTTTT. Full variable domain (missing parts from reference TRBV7-6 and TRBJ2-2): GAGVSQSPRYKVTKRGQDVALRCDPISGHVSLYWYRQALGQGPEFLTYFNYEAQQDKSGLPNDRFSAERPEGSISTLTIQRTEQRDSAMYRCASSPAAGGPSGELFFGEGSRLTVL.

Worth noting for this clone: Other DNA variants within this sample encode the same CDR3. The V call is TRBV5-4, the J call TRBJ1-1, with D maybe TRBD1 (5 bases). With 4 bases removed from V and 0 bases from J, the gap between germline ends came to 10 bases. CDR1 is SGHNT, CDR2 YYREEE, per germline (reference sequence). The CDR3 consists of 14 residues. CDR3 DNA: TGTGCCAGCAGCCTGGACACCATGAACACTGAAGCTTTCTTT. It specifies CASSLDTMNTEAFF. Using reference TRBV5-4 and TRBJ1-1 for the parts outside the CDR3, the full variable domain is ETGVTQSPTHLIKTRGQQVTLRCSSQSGHNTVSWYQQALGQGPQFIFQYYREEENGRGNFPPRFSGLQFPNYSSELNVNALELDDSALYLCASSLDTMNTEAFFGQGTRLTVV.

This CDR3 reads CASSTGTGGNEQYF. The CDR3 DNA is TGTGCCAGCTCGACCGGGACAGGGGGCAACGAGCAGTACTTC. This sequence joins TRBV27 and TRBJ2-7; 12 nucleotides agree with TRBD1. Trimming took 8 bases from V and 5 from J; bases not matched to a gene: 7. The CDR3 runs 14 residues. The germline CDR1 and CDR2 sequences are MNHEY and SMNVEV (reference sequence).

The chain joins TRBV28 to TRBJ2-1, with 9 nucleotides matching TRBD2. Germline V gene data show CDR1 as MDHEN and CDR2 as SYDVKM. Trimming took 4 bases from V and 4 from J; bases not matched to a gene: 5. This CDR3 has 15 amino acids. The CDR3 bases are TGTGCCAGCAGTTCGAGCGGGGGGAGATACAATGAGCAGTTCTTC. Translation: CASSSSGGRYNEQFF.

The chain employs TRBV5-1 and TRBJ2-5; weak D call: TRBD1 (5 bases). Deletions cut 3 bases from V and 0 bases from J, with 12 bases between. Germline CDR1 SGHRS, CDR2 YFSETQ. The CDR3 is 15 amino acids. The chain's CDR3 is CASSSQGSHQETQYF. In nucleotides, the CDR3 is TGCGCCAGCAGCTCGCAGGGCAGCCACCAAGAGACCCAGTACTTC. The full variable domain, completed using reference TRBV5-1 and TRBJ2-5, is KAGVTQTPRYLIKTRGQQVTLSCSPISGHRSVSWYQQTPGQGLQFLFEYFSETQRNKGNFPGRFSGRQFSNSRSEMNVSTLELGDSALYLCASSSQGSHQETQYFGPGTRLLVL.

This rearrangement joins TRBV9 to TRBJ1-3, with D possibly being TRBD1 (5 bases). V lost 0 bases and J 4 bases, leaving 14 bases between the germline ends. Germline loops: CDR1 SGDLS, CDR2 YYNGEE. The CDR3 is 16 residues long. DNA of the CDR3: TGTGCCAGCAGCGTAGCTCTGCAGGGTGTAGGAAACACCATATATTTT. It encodes CASSVALQGVGNTIYF. Together with reference TRBV9 and TRBJ1-3, the CDR3 gives the full variable domain: DSGVTQTPKHLITATGQRVTLRCSPRSGDLSVYWYQQSLDQGLQFLIQYYNGEERAKGNILERFSAQQFPDLHSELNLSSLELGDSALYFCASSVALQGVGNTIYFGEGSWLTVV.

The rearrangement joins TRBV5-1 to TRBJ2-1; D is uncertain. The CDR3 runs to 15 residues. CDR1 and CDR2 from the germline V gene are SGHRS and YFSETQ. Trimming removed 4 bases at V and 4 bases at J, with 15 bases between. The CDR3 sequence is CASSGSAYYYNEQFF. The CDR3 nucleotides read TGCGCCAGCAGCGGATCAGCCTACTATTACAATGAGCAGTTCTTC.

V is TRBV18 and J is TRBJ1-1, with D perhaps matching TRBD1 (5 bases). Germline CDR1 is KGHSH and CDR2 is LQKENI. The CDR3 runs to 11 residues. V was cut by 4 bases and J by 10 bases, with 10 bases left in between. CDR3 DNA sequence: TGTGCCAGCTCACTCGACGGGGGAGCTTTCTTT. The encoded protein is CASSLDGGAFF.

As for this clone: The sample has other DNA sequences that encode this CDR3 too. The chain has TRBV5-1 and TRBJ1-3; weak D call: TRBD1 (6 bases). Trimming stripped 1 base from V and 4 bases from J, with 12 bases between. The germline gives CDR1 SGHRS, CDR2 YFSETQ. The CDR3 covers 15 residues. The CDR3, as DNA: TGCGCCAGCAGCTTGTCGGGTGGGACAGGAAACACCATATATTTT. This sequence encodes CASSLSGGTGNTIYF.

V and J are TRBV4-2 and TRBJ2-1; no firm D call. The V end lost 1 base, the J end lost 9 bases, and 13 bases lay between the germline ends. The CDR3 extends over 14 amino acids. Looked up from germline, CDR1 is LGHNA and CDR2 is YNFKEQ. CDR3 loop: CASSQVLDVSEQFF. The CDR3 region has the DNA TGTGCCAGCAGCCAAGTGCTAGATGTTTCTGAGCAGTTCTTC.

This clone came up once. The rearrangement joins TRBV29-1 to TRBJ2-7; the match to TRBD2 covers 8 bases. The length of the CDR3 is 16 residues. Trimming cost V 4 bases and J 0 bases; bases outside gene matches: 11. Germline CDR1 reads SQVTM; CDR2 reads ANQGSEA. CDR3 residues: CSVAGSSGLSSYEQYF. The CDR3 DNA is TGCAGCGTTGCCGGGTCTAGCGGGTTGAGCTCCTACGAGCAGTACTTC.

The gene calls are TRBV10-3 and TRBJ2-2; no firm D call. The V and J ends lost 3 bases and 7 bases respectively, with 9 bases between them. The CDR3 runs 13 residues. Germline assignment: CDR1 ENHRY and CDR2 SYGVKD. CDR3 in amino acids: CAISEVDFGELFF. The DNA for the CDR3 is TGTGCCATCAGTGAAGTAGATTTCGGGGAGCTGTTTTTT.

The chain uses TRBV3-1 (or the pseudogene TRBV3-2) and TRBJ1-2, with D uncertain. Germline CDR1 and CDR2: LGHDT and YNNKEL (reference sequence). The CDR3 is 13 residues long. V was cut by 4 bases and J by 3 bases, with 9 bases left in between. The CDR3 spells CASSPHGDYGYTF. The CDR3 DNA reads as TGTGCCAGCAGCCCCCACGGAGACTATGGCTACACCTTC.

This chain connects TRBV7-9 to TRBJ2-3, with D possibly TRBD1 on 6 matching bases. CDR1 and CDR2 (germline): SEHNR, FQNEAQ (reference sequence). Trimming took off 3 bases at V and 2 bases at J, with 15 bases between the two ends. The CDR3 covers 16 residues. The CDR3 region is CASSLAGQRFTDTQYF. The CDR3, as DNA: TGTGCCAGCAGCTTGGCAGGACAGCGATTCACAGATACGCAGTATTTT.

This clone turned up a few times. This chain joins TRBV18 and TRBJ2-7, with 7 bases that match TRBD1. After removal of 6 bases from V and 1 base from J, the junction contained 9 bases not matched to a gene. The CDR3 contains 15 residues. Germline-derived CDR1 and CDR2 are KGHSH and LQKENI. The CDR3 is CASSFGQATSYEQYF. For the CDR3, the DNA is TGTGCCAGCTCCTTTGGACAGGCGACTTCCTACGAGCAGTACTTC.

This rearrangement joins TRBV3-1 (or the pseudogene TRBV3-2) to TRBJ1-1, with a weak D call TRBD1 (5 bases). The CDR3 runs 12 residues. Germline assignment: CDR1 LGHDT and CDR2 YNNKEL (reference sequence). Trimming pared 0 bases from V and 7 bases from J, leaving 6 bases between. Written as DNA, the CDR3 is TGTGCCAGCAGCCAAGATCAGGGTGAAGCTTTCTTT. Protein product: CASSQDQGEAFF.

This chain joins TRBV27 and TRBJ1-1, with a possible D match to TRBD1 (6 bases). V was trimmed by 5 bases and J by 5 bases, leaving 18 bases between them. From germline, CDR1 is MNHEY and CDR2 SMNVEV (reference sequence). This CDR3 is 15 amino acids long. The CDR3 here is CASSPYSSQGTEAFF. The DNA of the CDR3 is TGTGCCAGCAGTCCGTACTCGAGTCAGGGGACTGAAGCTTTCTTT.

The rearrangement links TRBV19 to TRBJ2-3; TRBD1 agrees at 7 bases. The CDR3 has 15 amino acids. Germline V CDR1 and CDR2: LNHDA, SQIVND (reference sequence). With V trimmed by 10 bases and J by 0 bases, 10 bases remained unmatched. This CDR3 reads CATRQGSSSTDTQYF. The CDR3 DNA follows: TGTGCCACCAGACAGGGTTCATCTAGCACAGATACGCAGTATTTT. Variable domain in full (rest from reference TRBV19 and TRBJ2-3): DGGITQSPKYLFRKEGQNVTLSCEQNLNHDAMYWYRQDPGQGLRLIYYSQIVNDFQKGDIAEGYSVSREKKESFPLTVTSAQKNPTAFYLCATRQGSSSTDTQYFGPGTRLTVL.

This clone was detected a few times. This chain uses TRBV5-1 with TRBJ2-3; maybe TRBD2 (6 bases). Per germline, CDR1 SGHRS and CDR2 YFSETQ. This CDR3 spans 16 amino acids. Trimming stripped 0 bases from V and 2 bases from J, with 13 bases between. DNA for the CDR3: TGCGCCAGCAGCTTGGTACCGGGGGAGGTCACAGATACGCAGTATTTT. Its protein is CASSLVPGEVTDTQYF.